These 7 T cell receptor beta chains came from one sample sequenced in a study of blood T cell repertoires in COVID-19. Sequencing was performed with immunoSEQ multiplex PCR; in TCRdb, only in-frame clones are kept and a portion is missing. The table lists about half a million clones, roughly 85% of them singletons. Input material: peripheral blood. Every receptor here comes from a human donor in a cohort sampled during active COVID-19.

The V call is TRBV19, the J call TRBJ1-2, with TRBD1 identical over 8 bases. Looked up from germline, CDR1 is LNHDA and CDR2 is SQIVND (reference sequence). V was clipped by 4 bases and J by 1 base; unmatched bases: 8. CDR3 length equals 16 residues. The CDR3 DNA reads as TGTGCCAGTAGTACGCACAGGGGGAATATTAACTATGGCTACACCTTC. Protein: CASSTHRGNINYGYTF.

This clone appeared once. V usage is TRBV11-2 and J usage is TRBJ2-1; 7 nucleotides agree with TRBD2. The CDR3 totals 18 residues. Losses at the gene ends were 1 base for V and 2 bases for J; bases not matched to a gene: 11. Germline loops: CDR1 SGHAT, CDR2 FQNNGV. The CDR3 bases are TGTGCCAGCAGCTTAGTTAGGGCGGGAGAGGAGCCCTACAATGAGCAGTTCTTC. This encodes CASSLVRAGEEPYNEQFF.

This rearrangement joins TRBV12-3 or TRBV12-4 to TRBJ2-7, with D tentatively TRBD2 (7 bases). The CDR3 runs 12 residues. Deletions cut 7 bases from V and 13 bases from J, with 20 bases between. The chain's CDR3 is CASTFGGQGEYF. CDR3 DNA sequence: TGTGCCAGCACCTTCGGGGGGCAGGGAGAATACTTC.

As for this clone: Other DNA sequences in the sample encode the same CDR3. The V and J genes are TRBV5-1 and TRBJ1-1; 10 positions match TRBD1. J lost 5 bases, V lost 0 bases, and 1 base had no gene match. This CDR3 spans 14 amino acids. Germline CDR1 is SGHRS and CDR2 is YFSETQ. The CDR3 nucleotides are TGCGCCAGCAGCTTGGGGACAGGGGGTACTGAAGCTTTCTTT. This sequence encodes CASSLGTGGTEAFF.

V is TRBV7-3 and J is TRBJ2-1, with 9 bases identical to TRBD2. The CDR3 length is 16 residues. In germline, CDR1 is SGHTA, CDR2 FQGTGA. Trimming cost V 6 bases and J 0 bases; bases outside gene matches: 6. CDR3 in DNA: TGTGCCAGCAGGATGGGTAGCGGGAGCTCCTACAATGAGCAGTTCTTC. Its translation: CASRMGSGSSYNEQFF.

This clone has a handful of counts. The rearrangement joins TRBV19 to TRBJ1-5; no reliable D call. V was cut by 3 bases and J by 7 bases, with 13 bases left in between. This CDR3 is built from 14 residues. Germline V lookup: CDR1 LNHDA, CDR2 SQIVND (reference sequence). The CDR3 DNA reads as TGTGCCAGTAGTATCAGACCGGGAGAACAGCCCCAGCATTTT. It encodes CASSIRPGEQPQHF.

This clone was seen just once. The rearrangement uses TRBV5-4 and TRBJ2-1, with D unresolved. The length of the CDR3 is 12 residues. Between the trimmed V and J ends, which lost 0 bases and 10 bases, there was a span of 8 bases. Germline CDR1 reads SGHNT; CDR2 reads YYREEE (reference sequence). The CDR3 DNA is TGTGCCAGCAGCTTGGCAGCGCGGGAGCAGTTCTTC. Its translation: CASSLAAREQFF.